These 24 T cell receptor beta chains were sequenced from one sample in a study of shared clonotypes between healthy human individuals. Repertoires were generated with immunoSEQ multiplex PCR, while TCRdb's copy carries only in-frame clones and drops some. The profile shows 2 million to 2.5 million clones, about nine tenths of them singletons. The source material was naive CD4+ T cells from PBMCs. Subset here: CD45RA+ positively selected. These receptors all come from a man aged 18 to 35 in good health. Some clones in this sample may be carry-over from other donors' samples.

The V call is TRBV7-9, the J call TRBJ1-1; tentatively, D is TRBD1 (6 bases). This CDR3 is 17 amino acids long. Per the germline V gene, CDR1 is SEHNR and CDR2 is FQNEAQ (reference sequence). The ends were cut back, 5 bases at V and 1 base at J, with 20 bases in the middle. The CDR3 coding sequence is TGTGCCAGCAGCAATAACCGGGACAAAGGGCCGAACACTGAAGCTTTCTTT. Protein sequence: CASSNNRDKGPNTEAFF.

This clone was picked up one time. This chain uses TRBV9 with TRBJ2-3; no clear D. CDR3 length equals 15 residues. Trimming cost V 5 bases and J 0 bases, with 13 bases left between them. Germline V gene sequence: CDR1 SGDLS, CDR2 YYNGEE. The CDR3: CASRAGPTSTDTQYF. Here the CDR3 DNA reads TGTGCCAGCAGAGCCGGACCCACTAGCACAGATACGCAGTATTTT.

The chain couples TRBV30 to TRBJ1-6; D unresolved. Trimming cost V 1 base and J 13 bases, with 11 bases left between them. From germline, CDR1 is GTSNPN and CDR2 SVGIG (reference sequence). The length of the CDR3 is 12 residues. In DNA form, the CDR3 reads TGTGCCTGGAGTGAGGCATCCGTCCCCCTCCACTTT. It encodes CAWSEASVPLHF.

V gene TRBV5-1 combines with J gene TRBJ1-2, with 8 bases fitting TRBD1. Germline V gene data show CDR1 as SGHRS and CDR2 as YFSETQ. Losses at the gene ends were 3 bases for V and 4 bases for J; bases not matched to a gene: 8. The CDR3 has 15 residues. CDR3 amino acids: CASSSTGEGSYGYTF. CDR3 bases: TGCGCCAGCAGCTCGACAGGGGAAGGGAGCTATGGCTACACCTTC.

The rearrangement links TRBV9 to TRBJ2-7; TRBD2 matches at 10 bases. The germline V gene encodes CDR1 SGDLS and CDR2 YYNGEE. After removal of 2 bases from V and 2 bases from J, the junction contained 1 base not matched to a gene. This CDR3 spans 14 amino acids. In DNA, the CDR3 is TGTGCCAGCAGCGTTACTAGCGGGGCCTACGAGCAGTACTTC. This codes for CASSVTSGAYEQYF.

The chain joins TRBV14 to TRBJ1-1; a weak D match, TRBD1 (5 bases). V was trimmed by 1 base and J by 4 bases, leaving 10 bases between them. This CDR3 is 14 amino acids long. Germline assignment: CDR1 SGHDN and CDR2 FVKESK. CDR3: CASSQGPGGTEAFF. Here the CDR3 DNA reads TGTGCCAGCAGCCAAGGCCCCGGGGGCACTGAAGCTTTCTTT.

Turning to this clone: Distinct nucleotide sequences in the sample also encode this CDR3. The V call is TRBV28, the J call TRBJ2-7; D is unclear. The CDR3 spans 11 residues. The V gene's germline CDR1 is MDHEN and CDR2 SYDVKM. Trimming stripped 2 bases from V and 6 bases from J, with 5 bases between. The CDR3 is CASSLRGEQYF. The CDR3 DNA sequence: TGTGCCAGCAGTTTAAGAGGCGAGCAGTACTTC.

The chain couples TRBV6-1 to TRBJ1-5; D ambiguous. The V end was cut by 3 bases, the J end by 1 base, with 10 bases between. This CDR3 contains 15 residues. CDR1 MNHNS and CDR2 SASEGT come from the germline V gene. The chain's CDR3 is CASSDLWWSNQPQHF. DNA for the CDR3: TGTGCCAGCAGTGACCTATGGTGGAGCAATCAGCCCCAGCATTTT.

As regards this clone: Additional DNA sequences in this sample encode the identical CDR3. This rearrangement joins TRBV9 to TRBJ2-3; TRBD2 agrees at 10 bases. Germline V lookup: CDR1 SGDLS, CDR2 YYNGEE. The CDR3 runs to 15 residues. Losses at the gene ends were 1 base for V and 4 bases for J; bases not matched to a gene: 3. The DNA of the CDR3 is TGTGCCAGCAGCGTATCTAGCGGGAGCTCAGATACGCAGTATTTT. Its protein product is CASSVSSGSSDTQYF. Together with reference TRBV9 and TRBJ2-3, the CDR3 gives the full variable domain: DSGVTQTPKHLITATGQRVTLRCSPRSGDLSVYWYQQSLDQGLQFLIQYYNGEERAKGNILERFSAQQFPDLHSELNLSSLELGDSALYFCASSVSSGSSDTQYFGPGTRLTVL.

Worth noting for this clone: Other DNA variants within this sample encode the same CDR3. The CDR3 is CATSRDIQPQHF. DNA for the CDR3: TGTGCCACCAGCAGAGATATTCAGCCCCAGCATTTT. The chain has TRBV15 and TRBJ1-5; D not resolved. The V and J ends lost 0 bases and 6 bases respectively, with 3 bases between them. The CDR3 totals 12 residues. Germline lookup yields CDR1 LNHNV and CDR2 YYDKDF (reference sequence).

DNA for the CDR3: TGTGCCAGCAGCTTGGGTGGGGGGGCGCTCGGGTTGGGCCAGTACTTC. This codes for CASSLGGGALGLGQYF. The chain is built from TRBV5-4 and TRBJ2-5, with D possibly TRBD2 on 7 matching bases. Deletions cut 0 bases from V and 10 bases from J, with 22 bases between. CDR1 SGHNT and CDR2 YYREEE come from the germline V gene (reference sequence). CDR3 size: 16 residues.

The CDR3 here is CASRRRQVDGYTF. CDR3 bases: TGTGCCAGCAGGCGCCGGCAGGTAGATGGCTACACCTTC. This chain connects TRBV7-9 to TRBJ1-2; D gene uncertain. This CDR3 region has 13 residues. V lost 6 bases to trimming and J lost 6 bases, with 14 bases between them. Germline V gives CDR1 SEHNR, CDR2 FQNEAQ (reference sequence).

The chain joins TRBV28 to TRBJ2-7; D tentatively fits TRBD1 or TRBD2 (6 bases each). Between the trimmed V and J ends, which lost 4 bases and 5 bases, there was a span of 18 bases. This CDR3 is 15 amino acids long. Looked up from germline, CDR1 is MDHEN and CDR2 is SYDVKM. The CDR3 sequence: CASSSPSGARHEQYF. For the CDR3, the DNA is TGTGCCAGCAGTTCACCCTCGGGGGCGCGGCACGAGCAGTACTTC.

The CDR3 region has the DNA TGTGCCAGCAGCGTAAGGGAGGGATTGGAGCAGTTCTTC. It specifies CASSVREGLEQFF. This chain joins TRBV9 and TRBJ2-1, with 7 bases aligning to TRBD2. The V segment lost 1 base and the J segment 10 bases; nucleotides outside the gene matches: 5. In germline, CDR1 is SGDLS, CDR2 YYNGEE. This CDR3 region has 13 residues.

This chain joins TRBV6-5 and TRBJ1-6; weak D call: TRBD1 (5 bases). From germline, CDR1 is MNHEY and CDR2 SVGAGI. The V and J ends lost 2 bases and 5 bases respectively, with 10 bases between them. This CDR3 spans 15 amino acids. The CDR3 spells CASSYKGPNNSPLHF. CDR3 nucleotide sequence: TGTGCCAGCAGTTACAAGGGACCCAATAATTCACCCCTCCACTTT.

The chain carries TRBV29-1 and TRBJ2-5, with D possibly being TRBD1 or TRBD2 (6 bases each). The CDR3 has 12 amino acids. V dropped 4 bases and J dropped 5 bases, with 11 bases sitting between them. Germline values: CDR1 SQVTM, CDR2 ANQGSEA. Written as DNA, the CDR3 is TGCAGCGTTGGAGGGGGGTTCGAGACCCAGTACTTC. Translated, it gives CSVGGGFETQYF.

This clone was counted a few times. The chain uses TRBV18 and TRBJ2-2, with TRBD1 identical over 7 bases. The CDR3 runs 17 residues. Germline lookup yields CDR1 KGHSH and CDR2 LQKENI. After removal of 1 base from V and 3 bases from J, the junction contained 8 bases not matched to a gene. For the CDR3, the DNA is TGTGCCAGCTCACCACTACAGGGGTTTGCGGACACCGGGGAGCTGTTTTTT. This sequence encodes CASSPLQGFADTGELFF. Together with reference TRBV18 and TRBJ2-2, the CDR3 gives the full variable domain: NAGVMQNPRHLVRRRGQEARLRCSPMKGHSHVYWYRQLPEEGLKFMVYLQKENIIDESGMPKERFSAEFPKEGPSILRIQQVVRGDSAAYFCASSPLQGFADTGELFFGEGSRLTVL.

This chain connects TRBV10-1 to TRBJ2-2; 9 positions match TRBD1. V was clipped by 3 bases and J by 3 bases; unmatched bases: 5. Germline V lookup: CDR1 WNHNN, CDR2 SYGVQD (reference sequence). This CDR3 spans 16 amino acids. The CDR3 DNA is TGCGCCAGCAGTGAAGTTGGGACAGGGTACACCGGGGAGCTGTTTTTT. Translating it yields CASSEVGTGYTGELFF.

The chain employs TRBV29-1 and TRBJ2-5, with D perhaps matching TRBD1 or TRBD2 (5 bases each). Trimming took 4 bases from V and 5 from J, leaving 8 bases between them. This CDR3 comprises 11 residues. Germline CDR1 reads SQVTM; CDR2 reads ANQGSEA. CDR3 protein: CSVAWGETQYF. The CDR3 DNA reads as TGCAGCGTTGCATGGGGGGAGACCCAGTACTTC.

Details on this clone: A junction end diverges from the germline sequence, so it may reflect a read error. The chain carries TRBV5-6 and TRBJ2-1; D not certain. The CDR3 covers 15 residues. Germline V gene lookup returns CDR1 SGHDT and CDR2 YYEEEE. CDR3 sequence: CASHLPSGSHNEQFF. The CDR3 coding sequence is TGTGCCTCTCACCTCCCGTCCGGCTCCCACAATGAGCAGTTCTTC.

This chain connects TRBV27 to TRBJ2-7; possibly TRBD2 for D (5 bases). The CDR3 covers 15 residues. The germline CDR1 and CDR2 sequences are MNHEY and SMNVEV (reference sequence). V dropped 5 bases and J dropped 4 bases, with 18 bases sitting between them. The CDR3 bases are TGTGCCAGCAGTCCGAGGTTTAGCGCAGCTTACGAGCAGTACTTC. Protein: CASSPRFSAAYEQYF.

This sequence joins TRBV25-1 and TRBJ2-1; 9 bases map to TRBD2. The CDR3 extends over 16 amino acids. After removal of 5 bases from V and 0 bases from J, the junction contained 5 bases not matched to a gene. Per germline, CDR1 MGHDK and CDR2 SYGVNS. CDR3 DNA: TGTGCCAGCAGTTCGGTTAGCGGGAGCTCCTACAATGAGCAGTTCTTC. Protein product: CASSSVSGSSYNEQFF.

This chain uses TRBV5-1 with TRBJ2-5; TRBD2 agrees at 7 bases. CDR3 size: 16 residues. J gave up 5 bases and V 0 bases, and 10 bases lay outside the gene matches. The germline gives CDR1 SGHRS, CDR2 YFSETQ. In nucleotides, the CDR3 is TGCGCCAGCAGCTTGGAGGCGGGAGTAGGCATGGAGACCCAGTACTTC. Its translation: CASSLEAGVGMETQYF. The variable domain in full, completed from reference TRBV5-1 and TRBJ2-5, reads KAGVTQTPRYLIKTRGQQVTLSCSPISGHRSVSWYQQTPGQGLQFLFEYFSETQRNKGNFPGRFSGRQFSNSRSEMNVSTLELGDSALYLCASSLEAGVGMETQYFGPGTRLLVL.

The chain links TRBV7-2 to TRBJ2-3; the D is unclear. Trimming stripped 5 bases from V and 4 bases from J, with 16 bases between. This CDR3 spans 15 amino acids. Germline assignment: CDR1 SGHTA and CDR2 FQGNSA. This CDR3 is CASSTRALGSDTQYF. CDR3 in DNA: TGTGCCAGCAGCACCCGGGCCCTGGGTTCAGATACGCAGTATTTT. The full variable domain, in which reference TRBV7-2 and TRBJ2-3 provide the parts outside the CDR3, is GAGVSQSPSNKVTEKGKDVELRCDPISGHTALYWYRQSLGQGLEFLIYFQGNSAPDKSGLPSDRFSAERTGGSVSTLTIQRTQQEDSAVYLCASSTRALGSDTQYFGPGTRLTVL.